The 32 T cell receptor beta chains in this list originate from one sample, sequenced in a study of vaccination effects on CD4 cells after COVID-19. Libraries were prepared by immunoSEQ multiplex PCR; TCRdb keeps only in-frame clonotypes and omits some of them. Here the sample spans more than 9,000 clones, 71% being singletons. Expansion with viral peptide pools was applied to antigen-specific CD4+ T cells by the ViraFEST assay prior to sequencing. Having been cultured for ten to eleven days, the cells underwent CD4+ T cell isolation. Two-dose vaccination with either BNT162b2 or mRNA-1273 was given to the participants. Their target antigens are unknown. The source material was CD4+ T cells from PBMCs cultured with SARS-CoV-2 spike peptides, sampled after COVID-19 vaccination. These receptors were obtained from a human donor who received a COVID-19 vaccine.

J is TRBJ1-2 and V is TRBV4-1; no firm D call. This CDR3 is built from 14 residues. CDR1 MGHRA and CDR2 YSYEKL come from the germline V gene. V lost 2 bases, J lost 8 bases, and 15 bases lay in between. The CDR3 sequence: CASSQWGTRGGYTF. CDR3 nucleotides: TGCGCCAGCAGCCAATGGGGTACACGTGGGGGCTACACCTTC.

The chain uses TRBV5-1 and TRBJ2-1; 11 bases are a match to TRBD2. This CDR3 is built from 16 residues. From germline, CDR1 is SGHRS and CDR2 YFSETQ. V was clipped by 0 bases and J by 7 bases; unmatched bases: 6. The CDR3 DNA follows: TGCGCCAGCAGCTTGGCCAAGACTAGCGGGATGAATGAGCAGTTCTTC. It translates to CASSLAKTSGMNEQFF.

The V call is TRBV5-1, the J call TRBJ2-5; the match to TRBD2 covers 7 bases. Germline CDR1 and CDR2: SGHRS and YFSETQ. V lost 4 bases to trimming and J lost 4 bases; unmatched junction nucleotides: 10. The CDR3 runs to 15 residues. CDR3 in DNA: TGCGCCAGCAGCCCTTCGACTAGCCCCGCAGAGACCCAGTACTTC. It encodes CASSPSTSPAETQYF.

This clone was counted between two and nine times. This chain connects TRBV19 to TRBJ1-6; 7 bases match TRBD1. There are 20 residues in the CDR3. Germline values: CDR1 LNHDA, CDR2 SQIVND (reference sequence). Trimming cost V 5 bases and J 0 bases; bases outside gene matches: 16. This CDR3 is CASSPRTGRGPSSYNSPLHF. The CDR3 bases are TGTGCCAGTAGTCCACGGACAGGCCGGGGCCCTAGCTCCTATAATTCACCCCTCCACTTT.

The V gene is TRBV3-1 (or the pseudogene TRBV3-2), the J gene TRBJ1-4, with D possibly TRBD1 on 6 matching bases. Between the trimmed V and J ends, which lost 3 bases and 1 base, there was a span of 9 bases. The CDR3 runs to 15 residues. Per the germline V gene, CDR1 is LGHDT and CDR2 is YNNKEL (reference sequence). Written as DNA, the CDR3 is TGTGCCAGCAGCCAGGGGGGCAGAACTAATGAAAAACTGTTTTTT. This sequence encodes CASSQGGRTNEKLFF.

This sequence joins TRBV5-8 and TRBJ1-2, with D maybe TRBD1 (5 bases). V was shortened by 3 bases and J by 2 bases, with 17 bases between the two germline ends. Looked up from germline, CDR1 is SGHTS and CDR2 is YDEGEE. The length of the CDR3 is 16 residues. CDR3 bases: TGTGCCAGCAGCTGGGGCCTCCGTACCAACAACTATGGCTACACCTTC. It encodes CASSWGLRTNNYGYTF.

The V and J genes are TRBV4-1 and TRBJ2-3; 9 positions match TRBD2. With 0 bases clipped from V and 0 bases from J, the junction kept 10 bases outside the gene matches. This CDR3 has 19 residues. Germline V gene data show CDR1 as MGHRA and CDR2 as YSYEKL. The CDR3 DNA follows: TGCGCCAGCAGCCAAGAAAGGGATCTAGCGGGGCCTAGCACAGATACGCAGTATTTT. The encoded protein is CASSQERDLAGPSTDTQYF.

This clone came up a few times. The J gene is TRBJ1-5, the V gene TRBV19; 7 nucleotides line up with TRBD1. V dropped 6 bases and J dropped 9; count of bases not matched to a gene: 8. The CDR3 covers 13 residues. The V gene's germline CDR1 is LNHDA and CDR2 SQIVND (reference sequence). CDR3 sequence (DNA): TGTGCCAGTAGCCTGGGACAGTTGGGGCCCCAGCATTTT. This sequence encodes CASSLGQLGPQHF.

The J gene is TRBJ1-2, the V gene TRBV5-4; D not certain. The length of the CDR3 is 12 residues. Germline CDR1 is SGHNT and CDR2 is YYREEE (reference sequence). V gave up 3 bases and J gave up 0 bases, with 3 bases separating them. The CDR3 loop reads CASSSSNYGYTF. The DNA of the CDR3 is TGTGCCAGCAGCTCCTCTAACTATGGCTACACCTTC.

V and J are TRBV5-1 and TRBJ1-1, with D perhaps TRBD1 (5 bases). The CDR3 covers 13 residues. From germline, CDR1 is SGHRS and CDR2 YFSETQ. Trimming stripped 4 bases from V and 0 bases from J, with 7 bases between. The CDR3 spells CASSRQMNTEAFF. Written as DNA, the CDR3 is TGCGCCAGCAGCCGACAGATGAACACTGAAGCTTTCTTT.

CDR3 region: CASSLGDSSFGELFF. DNA for the CDR3: TGCGCCAGCAGCTTGGGGGACTCCTCCTTCGGGGAGCTGTTTTTT. The chain employs TRBV5-1 and TRBJ2-2, with D possibly TRBD2 on 6 matching bases. Trimming removed 0 bases at V and 7 bases at J, with 13 bases between. This CDR3 spans 15 amino acids. Germline V gene sequence: CDR1 SGHRS, CDR2 YFSETQ.

This clone was recorded once. The genes are TRBV19 and TRBJ2-2; TRBD2 might be the D (5 bases). Germline lookup yields CDR1 LNHDA and CDR2 SQIVND (reference sequence). Trimming cost V 3 bases and J 4 bases, with 12 bases left between them. CDR3 length equals 15 residues. The CDR3 protein is CASSMGKRGTGELFF. The CDR3 nucleotides read TGTGCCAGTAGTATGGGGAAACGGGGCACCGGGGAGCTGTTTTTT.

The chain combines TRBV6-1 with TRBJ2-1; 7 bases map to TRBD1. Germline CDR1 MNHNS, CDR2 SASEGT. CDR3 size: 15 residues. V lost 3 bases and J lost 9; bases outside the gene matches: 11. Written as DNA, the CDR3 is TGTGCCAGCAGTGAGAGGGGGCCGGGGACCGGTGAGCAGTTCTTC. It translates to CASSERGPGTGEQFF.

The genes are TRBV4-3 and TRBJ1-1, with D tentatively TRBD1 (5 bases). CDR3 length: 13 residues. V was clipped by 0 bases and J by 4 bases, with 6 bases between them. CDR1 is LGHNA, CDR2 YSLEER, per germline. The CDR3 nucleotides read TGCGCCAGCAGCCAAGATAGGGGCACTGAAGCTTTCTTT. Translating gives CASSQDRGTEAFF.

This clone was counted between two and nine times. The CDR3 sequence is CASSLGAGGVLGNTIYF. CDR3 nucleotide sequence: TGTGCCAGCAGCTTGGGCGCAGGGGGCGTCCTTGGAAACACCATATATTTT. This chain uses TRBV5-4 with TRBJ1-3; 8 bases line up with TRBD1. This CDR3 comprises 17 residues. The trim removed 0 bases at V and 3 bases at J, leaving 8 bases unmatched. CDR1 is SGHNT, CDR2 YYREEE, per germline (reference sequence).

This clone was seen a handful of times. V usage is TRBV7-8 and J usage is TRBJ1-1; a weak D match, TRBD1 (6 bases). Deletions cut 0 bases from V and 4 bases from J, with 15 bases between. The CDR3 length is 16 residues. The germline CDR1 and CDR2 sequences are SGHVS and FQNEAQ. The chain's CDR3 is CASSLATGRFGTEAFF. The CDR3 DNA reads as TGTGCCAGCAGCTTAGCCACAGGGAGGTTTGGCACTGAAGCTTTCTTT.

The chain uses TRBV12-1 and TRBJ1-6; the table calls TRBD1, which could not be checked here. TRBV12-1 is listed as a pseudogene. CDR3 length: 13 amino acids. As DNA, the CDR3 is TGTGCCAGCAGCCCCACAGGGAATTCACCCCTCCACTTT. This translates into CASSPTGNSPLHF.

V and J are TRBV2 and TRBJ2-1, with D unclear. There are 16 residues in the CDR3. Trimming cost V 0 bases and J 4 bases, with 13 bases left between them. CDR1 is SNHLY and CDR2 is FYNNEI in the germline V gene. The CDR3 sequence is CASSEAGLGSYNEQFF. In nucleotides, the CDR3 is TGTGCCAGCAGTGAAGCAGGGCTAGGGTCATACAATGAGCAGTTCTTC.

The chain employs TRBV7-8 and TRBJ1-5, with TRBD1 matching over 11 bases. V dropped 1 base and J dropped 11; count of bases not matched to a gene: 7. Germline CDR1 SGHVS, CDR2 FQNEAQ. The CDR3 spans 15 residues. The CDR3 coding sequence is TGTGCCAGCAGCTTAGAGTCGGGACAGGGGGAGGCCCAGCATTTT. It encodes CASSLESGQGEAQHF.

The rearrangement joins TRBV13 to TRBJ1-3; 7 bases fit TRBD1. The CDR3 runs to 16 residues. The V gene's germline CDR1 is PRHDT and CDR2 FYEKMQ (reference sequence). V gave up 3 bases and J gave up 1 base; unmatched junction bases: 6. The CDR3 region is CASSFSPGGSGNTIYF. The CDR3 DNA is TGTGCCAGCAGCTTTTCTCCAGGGGGATCTGGAAACACCATATATTTT.

V gene TRBV7-2 combines with J gene TRBJ2-7; 9 nucleotides align to TRBD1. Germline lookup yields CDR1 SGHTA and CDR2 FQGNSA. This CDR3 has 13 amino acids. V dropped 5 bases and J dropped 7; count of bases not matched to a gene: 6. The CDR3: CASSGGQGGEQYF. The CDR3 nucleotides read TGTGCCAGCAGCGGGGGACAGGGAGGGGAGCAGTACTTC. Full variable domain (remainder filled in from reference TRBV7-2 and TRBJ2-7): GAGVSQSPSNKVTEKGKDVELRCDPISGHTALYWYRQSLGQGLEFLIYFQGNSAPDKSGLPSDRFSAERTGGSVSTLTIQRTQQEDSAVYLCASSGGQGGEQYFGPGTRLTVT.

The rearrangement joins TRBV5-1 to TRBJ2-7; TRBD1 matches at 7 bases. CDR3 length: 15 residues. Per germline, CDR1 SGHRS and CDR2 YFSETQ. The V and J ends lost 3 bases and 5 bases, in that order; junction bases with no gene match: 11. CDR3 bases: TGCGCCAGCAGCTGGGGCCTTAACAGGGGCCACGAGCAGTACTTC. This sequence encodes CASSWGLNRGHEQYF.

The V gene is TRBV14, the J gene TRBJ1-6, with 7 positions matching TRBD1. V trimming: 1 base; J trimming: 10 bases; junction bases outside the gene matches: 7. This CDR3 has 15 amino acids. Germline CDR1 reads SGHDN; CDR2 reads FVKESK. CDR3 residues: CASSQVRAGGSPLHF. The CDR3 bases are TGTGCCAGCAGCCAAGTCCGAGCAGGGGGATCACCCCTCCACTTT. Based on the CDR3 plus reference TRBV14 and TRBJ1-6, the full variable domain is EAGVTQFPSHSVIEKGQTVTLRCDPISGHDNLYWYRRVMGKEIKFLLHFVKESKQDESGMPNNRFLAERTGGTYSTLKVQPAELEDSGVYFCASSQVRAGGSPLHFGNGTRLTVT.

The CDR3: CASSTGAEETQYF. CDR3 DNA sequence: TGTGCCAGTAGCACAGGGGCCGAGGAGACCCAGTACTTC. This chain connects TRBV19 to TRBJ2-5, with TRBD1 matching over 7 bases. Trimming took 6 bases from V and 5 from J; bases not matched to a gene: 6. Germline CDR1 is LNHDA and CDR2 is SQIVND (reference sequence). The CDR3 is made up of 13 amino acids.

The chain is built from TRBV7-9 and TRBJ1-3; 8 bases fit TRBD1. In germline, CDR1 is SEHNR, CDR2 FQNEAQ (reference sequence). CDR3 size: 12 residues. With V trimmed by 4 bases and J by 7 bases, 0 bases remained unmatched. The CDR3 nucleotides are TGTGCCAGCAGCTCAGGGGGCAACACCATATATTTT. This encodes CASSSGGNTIYF.

The gene calls are TRBV4-2 and TRBJ2-1; D gene unclear. V was clipped by 3 bases and J by 6 bases, with 9 bases between them. The CDR3 length is 13 residues. Germline loops: CDR1 LGHNA, CDR2 YNFKEQ. The CDR3 DNA reads TGTGCCAGCAGCCATGATGGGCGCAATGAGCAGTTCTTC. Translation gives CASSHDGRNEQFF.

This sequence joins TRBV4-1 and TRBJ1-1, with D perhaps matching TRBD1 (5 bases). This CDR3 contains 15 residues. Germline lookup yields CDR1 MGHRA and CDR2 YSYEKL. Deletions cut 5 bases from V and 1 base from J, with 14 bases between. The CDR3 is CASSKGRPSNTEAFF. In nucleotides, the CDR3 is TGCGCCAGCAGCAAGGGACGTCCATCGAACACTGAAGCTTTCTTT.

The chain links TRBV13 to TRBJ1-3; D remains ambiguous. The V gene lost 4 bases and the J gene lost 0 bases, with 19 bases spanning the gap. The length of the CDR3 is 18 residues. The germline gives CDR1 PRHDT, CDR2 FYEKMQ (reference sequence). The CDR3 nucleotides are TGTGCCAGCAGCTCACTGACCAAGCGACCGAACTCTGGAAACACCATATATTTT. As protein: CASSSLTKRPNSGNTIYF. Full variable domain (rest looked up from reference TRBV13 and TRBJ1-3): AAGVIQSPRHLIKEKRETATLKCYPIPRHDTVYWYQQGPGQDPQFLISFYEKMQSDKGSIPDRFSAQQFSDYHSELNMSSLELGDSALYFCASSSLTKRPNSGNTIYFGEGSWLTVV.

This rearrangement joins TRBV5-1 to TRBJ2-4; D may match TRBD1 or TRBD2 (5 bases each). The germline V gene encodes CDR1 SGHRS and CDR2 YFSETQ. The CDR3 runs to 13 residues. Trimming stripped 4 bases from V and 5 bases from J, with 10 bases between. The CDR3 sequence is CASSVGRQNIQYF. CDR3 sequence (DNA): TGCGCCAGCAGCGTGGGACGGCAAAACATTCAGTACTTC.

V gene TRBV10-3 combines with J gene TRBJ2-3, with D unclear. The CDR3 runs to 11 residues. Trimming took 8 bases from V and 2 from J, leaving 5 bases between them. Germline lookup yields CDR1 ENHRY and CDR2 SYGVKD. The CDR3 sequence: CAIGDTDTQYF. CDR3 nucleotides: TGTGCCATCGGGGACACAGATACGCAGTATTTT.

V and J are TRBV2 and TRBJ2-6; 8 bases fit TRBD1. The J segment lost 0 bases and the V segment lost 5 bases, leaving 12 bases of the junction unmatched. This CDR3 is 19 amino acids long. CDR1 is SNHLY, CDR2 FYNNEI, per germline. DNA for the CDR3: TGTGCCAGCAGTAATGGAGTCCAGGGGGCACACTCTGGGGCCAACGTCCTGACTTTC. Amino acids: CASSNGVQGAHSGANVLTF.

This clone is medium-sized (0.01 to 0.1%) by share. The gene calls are TRBV5-1 and TRBJ2-1; the match to TRBD2 covers 8 bases. CDR3 length: 13 amino acids. The germline gives CDR1 SGHRS, CDR2 YFSETQ. The V segment lost 1 base and the J segment 8 bases; nucleotides outside the gene matches: 2. The CDR3 DNA is TGCGCCAGCAGCTTGACGGGAGGGTATGAGCAGTTCTTC. Translating it yields CASSLTGGYEQFF.